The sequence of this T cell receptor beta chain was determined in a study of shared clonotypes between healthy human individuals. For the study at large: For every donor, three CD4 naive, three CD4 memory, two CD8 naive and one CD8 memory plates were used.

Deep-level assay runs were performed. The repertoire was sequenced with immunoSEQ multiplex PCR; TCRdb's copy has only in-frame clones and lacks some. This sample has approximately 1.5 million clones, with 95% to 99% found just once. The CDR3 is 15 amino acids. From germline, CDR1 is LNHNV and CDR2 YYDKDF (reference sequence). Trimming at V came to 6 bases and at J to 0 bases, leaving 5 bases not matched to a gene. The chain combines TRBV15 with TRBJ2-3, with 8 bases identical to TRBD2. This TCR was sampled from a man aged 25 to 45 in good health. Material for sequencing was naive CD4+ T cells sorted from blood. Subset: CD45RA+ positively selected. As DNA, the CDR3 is TGTGCCACCAGAGAAATAGCGGGAAGCACAGATACGCAGTATTTT. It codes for CATREIAGSTDTQYF.